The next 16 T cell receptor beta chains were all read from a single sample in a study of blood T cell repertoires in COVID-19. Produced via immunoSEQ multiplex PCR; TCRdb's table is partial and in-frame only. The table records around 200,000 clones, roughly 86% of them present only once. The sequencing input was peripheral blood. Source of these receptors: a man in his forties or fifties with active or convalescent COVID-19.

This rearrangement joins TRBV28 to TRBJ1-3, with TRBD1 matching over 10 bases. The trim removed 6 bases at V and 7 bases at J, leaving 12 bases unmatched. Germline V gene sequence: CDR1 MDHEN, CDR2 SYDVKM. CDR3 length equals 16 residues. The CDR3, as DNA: TGTGCCAGCAGCCAGGAGAAGGGACAGGGGAGGAACACCATATATTTT. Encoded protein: CASSQEKGQGRNTIYF.

CDR3 amino acids: CASSPGTGAQMGQYF. The DNA of the CDR3 is TGTGCCAGCTCACCCGGGACAGGTGCCCAAATGGGGCAGTACTTC. The rearrangement joins TRBV18 to TRBJ2-7; 8 bases match TRBD1. The CDR3 runs to 15 residues. After removal of 3 bases from V and 9 bases from J, the junction contained 13 bases not matched to a gene. The germline V gene encodes CDR1 KGHSH and CDR2 LQKENI.

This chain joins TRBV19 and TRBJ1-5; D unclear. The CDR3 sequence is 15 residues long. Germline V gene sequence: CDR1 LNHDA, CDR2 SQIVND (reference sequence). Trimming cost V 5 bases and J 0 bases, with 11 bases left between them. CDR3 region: CASSRGFNSNQPQHF. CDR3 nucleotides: TGTGCCAGTAGTCGCGGTTTTAATAGCAATCAGCCCCAGCATTTT.

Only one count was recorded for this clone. The CDR3 nucleotides are TGCAGCGTGGCAGGTAGTTTCCAAGAGACCCAGTACTTC. It is translated as CSVAGSFQETQYF. This chain uses TRBV29-1 with TRBJ2-5; D unresolved. Germline lookup yields CDR1 SQVTM and CDR2 ANQGSEA. The CDR3 totals 13 residues. Trimming left V 6 bases short and J 1 base short, with 12 bases between.

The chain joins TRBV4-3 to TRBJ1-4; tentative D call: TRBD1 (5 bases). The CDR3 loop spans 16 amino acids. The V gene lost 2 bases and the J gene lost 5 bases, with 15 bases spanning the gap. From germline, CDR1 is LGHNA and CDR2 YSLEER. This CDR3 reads CASSQSRQPQNEKLFF. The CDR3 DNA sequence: TGCGCCAGCAGCCAATCCCGACAGCCCCAAAATGAAAAACTGTTTTTT.

DNA for the CDR3: TGTGCCAGCATAGGGGGCTGGAACTATGGCTACACCTTC. Protein sequence: CASIGGWNYGYTF. The chain couples TRBV6-6 to TRBJ1-2; 7 nucleotides agree with TRBD1. Germline V CDR1 and CDR2: MNHNY, SVGAGI (reference sequence). CDR3 size: 13 residues. Trimming cost V 7 bases and J 2 bases; bases outside gene matches: 4.

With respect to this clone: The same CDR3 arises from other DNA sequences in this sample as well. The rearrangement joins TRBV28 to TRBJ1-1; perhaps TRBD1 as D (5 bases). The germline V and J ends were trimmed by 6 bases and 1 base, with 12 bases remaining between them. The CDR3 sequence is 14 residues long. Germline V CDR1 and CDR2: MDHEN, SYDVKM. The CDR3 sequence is CASSTGGGNTEAFF. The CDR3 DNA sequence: TGTGCCAGCAGCACTGGGGGGGGGAACACTGAAGCTTTCTTT.

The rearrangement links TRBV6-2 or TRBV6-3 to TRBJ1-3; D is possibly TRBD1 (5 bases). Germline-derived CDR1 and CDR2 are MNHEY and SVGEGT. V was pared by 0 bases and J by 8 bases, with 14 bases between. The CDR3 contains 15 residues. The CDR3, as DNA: TGTGCCAGCAGTTACTCGATCCAGGGAAGGGACACCATATATTTT. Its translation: CASSYSIQGRDTIYF.

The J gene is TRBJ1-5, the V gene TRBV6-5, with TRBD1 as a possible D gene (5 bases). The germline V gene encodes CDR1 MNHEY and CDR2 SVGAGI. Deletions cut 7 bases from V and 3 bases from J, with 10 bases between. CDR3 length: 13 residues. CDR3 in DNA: TGTGCCAGCATAGGGGTAAACAATCAGCCCCAGCATTTT. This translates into CASIGVNNQPQHF.

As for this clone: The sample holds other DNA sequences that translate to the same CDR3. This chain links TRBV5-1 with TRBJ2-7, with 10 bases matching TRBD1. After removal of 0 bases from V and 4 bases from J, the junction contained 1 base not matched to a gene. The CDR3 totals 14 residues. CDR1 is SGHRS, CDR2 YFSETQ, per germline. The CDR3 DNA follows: TGCGCCAGCAGCTTGGGACAGGGGGCGTACGAGCAGTACTTC. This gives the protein CASSLGQGAYEQYF.

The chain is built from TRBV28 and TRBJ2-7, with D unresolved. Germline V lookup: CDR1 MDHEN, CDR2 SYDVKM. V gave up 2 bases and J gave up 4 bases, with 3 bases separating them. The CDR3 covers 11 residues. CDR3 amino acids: CASSLQYEQYF. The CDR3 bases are TGTGCCAGCAGTTTACAATACGAGCAGTACTTC.

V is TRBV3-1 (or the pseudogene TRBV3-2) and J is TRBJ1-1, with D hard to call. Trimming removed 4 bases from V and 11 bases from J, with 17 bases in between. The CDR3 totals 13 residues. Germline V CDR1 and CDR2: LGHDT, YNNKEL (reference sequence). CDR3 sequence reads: CASSPRDSPRAFF. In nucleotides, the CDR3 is TGTGCCAGCAGCCCCCGAGACTCGCCAAGGGCTTTCTTT.

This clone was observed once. DNA of the CDR3: TGTGCCACCTCAGGGGGCATGGAAGGCTACACCTTC. Protein sequence: CATSGGMEGYTF. The V call is TRBV25-1, the J call TRBJ1-2; 8 bases are a match to TRBD1. CDR1 is MGHDK, CDR2 SYGVNS, per germline. The CDR3 contains 12 residues. After removal of 10 bases from V and 8 bases from J, the junction contained 9 bases not matched to a gene.

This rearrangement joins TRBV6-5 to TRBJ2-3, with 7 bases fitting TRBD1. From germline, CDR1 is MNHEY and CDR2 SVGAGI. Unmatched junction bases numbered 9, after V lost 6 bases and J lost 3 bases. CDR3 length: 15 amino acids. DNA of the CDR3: TGTGCCAGCAGCTCTAGACAGGGTATTACAGATACGCAGTATTTT. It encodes CASSSRQGITDTQYF.

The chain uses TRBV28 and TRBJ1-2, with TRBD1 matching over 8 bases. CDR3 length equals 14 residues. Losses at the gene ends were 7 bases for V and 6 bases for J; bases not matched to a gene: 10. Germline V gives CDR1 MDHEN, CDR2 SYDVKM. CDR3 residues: CASKPLQGVDGYTF. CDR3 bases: TGTGCCAGCAAACCTTTACAGGGGGTGGATGGCTACACCTTC.

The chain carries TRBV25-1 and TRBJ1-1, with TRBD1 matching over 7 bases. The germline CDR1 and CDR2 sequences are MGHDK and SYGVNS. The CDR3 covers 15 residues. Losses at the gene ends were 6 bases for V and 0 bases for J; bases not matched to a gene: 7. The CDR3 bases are TGTGCCAGCAGGGCCGAGGGGGCCATGAACACTGAAGCTTTCTTT. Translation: CASRAEGAMNTEAFF.